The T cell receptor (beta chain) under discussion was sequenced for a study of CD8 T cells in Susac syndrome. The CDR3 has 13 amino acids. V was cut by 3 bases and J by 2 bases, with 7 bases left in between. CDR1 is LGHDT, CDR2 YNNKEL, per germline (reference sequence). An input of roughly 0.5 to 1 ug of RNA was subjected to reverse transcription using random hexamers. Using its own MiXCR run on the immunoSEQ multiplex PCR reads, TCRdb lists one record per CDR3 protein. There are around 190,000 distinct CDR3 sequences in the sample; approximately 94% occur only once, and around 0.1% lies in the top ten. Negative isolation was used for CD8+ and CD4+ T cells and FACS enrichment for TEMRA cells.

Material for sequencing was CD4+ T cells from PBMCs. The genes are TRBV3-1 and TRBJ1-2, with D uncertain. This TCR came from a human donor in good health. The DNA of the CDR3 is TGTGCCAGCAGCCAGACATCCAACTATGGCTACACCTTC. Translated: CASSQTSNYGYTF.